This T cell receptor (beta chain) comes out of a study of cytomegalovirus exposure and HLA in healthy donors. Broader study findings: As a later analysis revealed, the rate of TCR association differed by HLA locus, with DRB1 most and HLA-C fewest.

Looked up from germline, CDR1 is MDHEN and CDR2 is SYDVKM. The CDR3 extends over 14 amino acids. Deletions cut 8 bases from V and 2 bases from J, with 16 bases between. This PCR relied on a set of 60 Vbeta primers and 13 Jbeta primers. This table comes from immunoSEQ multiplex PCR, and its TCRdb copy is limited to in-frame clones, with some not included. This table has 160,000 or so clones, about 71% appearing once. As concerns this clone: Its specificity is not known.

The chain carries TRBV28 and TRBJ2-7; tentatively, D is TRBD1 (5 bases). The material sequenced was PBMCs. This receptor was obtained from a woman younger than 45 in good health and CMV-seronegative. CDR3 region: CASFSHDRAYEQYF. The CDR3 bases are TGTGCCAGCTTCTCCCATGACAGAGCCTACGAGCAGTACTTC.